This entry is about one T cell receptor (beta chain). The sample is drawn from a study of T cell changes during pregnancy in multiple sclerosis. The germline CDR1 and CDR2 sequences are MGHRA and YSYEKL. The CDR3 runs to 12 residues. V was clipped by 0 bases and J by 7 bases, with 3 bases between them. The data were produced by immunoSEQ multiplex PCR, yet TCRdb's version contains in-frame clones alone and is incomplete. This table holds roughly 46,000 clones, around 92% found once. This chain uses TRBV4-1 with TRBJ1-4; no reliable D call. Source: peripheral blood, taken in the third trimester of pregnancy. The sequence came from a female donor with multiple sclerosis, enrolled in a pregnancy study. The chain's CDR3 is CASSQDSEKLFF. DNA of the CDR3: TGCGCCAGCAGCCAAGACAGTGAAAAACTGTTTTTT.